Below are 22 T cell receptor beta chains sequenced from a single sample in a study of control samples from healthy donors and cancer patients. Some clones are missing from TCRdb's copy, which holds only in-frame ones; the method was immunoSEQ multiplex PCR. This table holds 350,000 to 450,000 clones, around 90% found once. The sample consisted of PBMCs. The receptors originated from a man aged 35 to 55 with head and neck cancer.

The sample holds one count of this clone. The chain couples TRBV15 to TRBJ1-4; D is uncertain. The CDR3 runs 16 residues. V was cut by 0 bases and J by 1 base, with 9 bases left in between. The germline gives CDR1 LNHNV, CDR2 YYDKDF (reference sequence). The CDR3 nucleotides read TGTGCCACCAGCAGAGAGCTGCAACGAACTAATGAAAAACTGTTTTTT. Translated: CATSRELQRTNEKLFF.

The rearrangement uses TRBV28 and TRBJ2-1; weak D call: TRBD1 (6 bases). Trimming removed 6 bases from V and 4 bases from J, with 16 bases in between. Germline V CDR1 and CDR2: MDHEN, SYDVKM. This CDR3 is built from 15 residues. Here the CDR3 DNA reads TGTGCCAGCAGACCAAGACAGGAACTATACAATGAGCAGTTCTTC. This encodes CASRPRQELYNEQFF.

As DNA, the CDR3 is TGTGCCAGCAGCGTACAGGTGGGTGGCACTGAAGCTTTCTTT. Amino acids: CASSVQVGGTEAFF. The chain is built from TRBV9 and TRBJ1-1; the D is unclear. Trimming pared 1 base from V and 4 bases from J, leaving 11 bases between. Germline CDR1 is SGDLS and CDR2 is YYNGEE. This CDR3 has 14 residues.

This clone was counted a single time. As DNA, the CDR3 is TGTGCCAGCAGCTTAAGTGGGGGAAGGGATGGCTACACCTTC. This gives the protein CASSLSGGRDGYTF. The chain couples TRBV7-3 to TRBJ1-2; D possibly corresponds to TRBD1 (5 bases). The CDR3 consists of 14 residues. Trimming cost V 1 base and J 6 bases, with 12 bases left between them. Germline V lookup: CDR1 SGHTA, CDR2 FQGTGA.

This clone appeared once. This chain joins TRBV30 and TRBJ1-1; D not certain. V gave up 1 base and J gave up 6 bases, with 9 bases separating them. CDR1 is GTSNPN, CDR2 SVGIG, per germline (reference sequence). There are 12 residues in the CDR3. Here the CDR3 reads CAWSAQVPEAFF. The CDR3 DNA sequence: TGTGCCTGGAGTGCTCAGGTACCTGAAGCTTTCTTT. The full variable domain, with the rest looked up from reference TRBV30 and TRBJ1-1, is SQTIHQWPATLVQPVGSPLSLECTVEGTSNPNLYWYRQAAGRGLQLLFYSVGIGQISSEVPQNLSASRPQDRQFILSSKKLLLSDSGFYLCAWSAQVPEAFFGQGTRLTVV.

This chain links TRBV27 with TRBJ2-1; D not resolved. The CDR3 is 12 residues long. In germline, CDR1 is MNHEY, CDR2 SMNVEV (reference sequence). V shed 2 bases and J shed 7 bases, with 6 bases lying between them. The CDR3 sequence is CASSLTVNEQFF. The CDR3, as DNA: TGTGCCAGCAGTTTAACCGTTAATGAGCAGTTCTTC.

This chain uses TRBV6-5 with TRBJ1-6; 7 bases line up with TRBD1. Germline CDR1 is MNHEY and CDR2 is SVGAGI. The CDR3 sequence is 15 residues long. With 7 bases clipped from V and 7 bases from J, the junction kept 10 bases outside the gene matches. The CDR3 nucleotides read TGTGCCAGCACCCAGGGGGGGACAGACAATTCACCCCTCCACTTT. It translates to CASTQGGTDNSPLHF.

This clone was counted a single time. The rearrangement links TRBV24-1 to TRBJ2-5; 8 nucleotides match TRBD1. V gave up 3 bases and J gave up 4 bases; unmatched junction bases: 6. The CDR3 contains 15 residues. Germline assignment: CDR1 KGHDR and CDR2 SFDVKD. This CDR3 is CATSDPQGAGETQYF. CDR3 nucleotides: TGTGCCACCAGTGATCCTCAGGGGGCCGGAGAGACCCAGTACTTC.

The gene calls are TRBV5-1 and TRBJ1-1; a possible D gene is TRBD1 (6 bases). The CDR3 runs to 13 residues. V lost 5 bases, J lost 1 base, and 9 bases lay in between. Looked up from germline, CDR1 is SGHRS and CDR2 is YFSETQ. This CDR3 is CASRRQENTEAFF. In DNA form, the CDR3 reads TGCGCCAGCAGACGACAGGAGAACACTGAAGCTTTCTTT.

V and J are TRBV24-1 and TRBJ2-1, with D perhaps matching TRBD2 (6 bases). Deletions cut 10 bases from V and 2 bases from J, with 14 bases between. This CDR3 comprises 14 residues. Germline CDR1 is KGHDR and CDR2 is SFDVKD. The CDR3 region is CATRGNGPYNEQFF. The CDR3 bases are TGTGCCACTCGCGGGAACGGCCCCTACAATGAGCAGTTCTTC.

As DNA, the CDR3 is TGTGCCAGCAGTTCTCACCGAAGGGGTGTGAACACTGAAGCTTTCTTT. This codes for CASSSHRRGVNTEAFF. The chain has TRBV6-5 and TRBJ1-1; D is perhaps TRBD1 (5 bases). The germline V and J ends were trimmed by 4 bases and 0 bases, with 15 bases remaining between them. Germline values: CDR1 MNHEY, CDR2 SVGAGI. The length of the CDR3 is 16 residues.

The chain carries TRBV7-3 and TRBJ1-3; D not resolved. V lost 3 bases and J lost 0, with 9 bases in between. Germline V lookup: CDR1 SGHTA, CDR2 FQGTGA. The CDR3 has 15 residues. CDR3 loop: CASSFGPSSGNTIYF. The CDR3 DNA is TGTGCCAGCAGCTTTGGGCCGAGCTCTGGAAACACCATATATTTT.

The CDR3: CASSPDRVDEQYF. The CDR3 DNA follows: TGTGCCAGCAGCCCGGACAGGGTGGACGAGCAGTACTTC. The chain is built from TRBV5-4 and TRBJ2-7; the match to TRBD1 covers 8 bases. Trimming at V came to 4 bases and at J to 5 bases, leaving 5 bases not matched to a gene. The CDR3 contains 13 residues. Germline V gene sequence: CDR1 SGHNT, CDR2 YYREEE (reference sequence).

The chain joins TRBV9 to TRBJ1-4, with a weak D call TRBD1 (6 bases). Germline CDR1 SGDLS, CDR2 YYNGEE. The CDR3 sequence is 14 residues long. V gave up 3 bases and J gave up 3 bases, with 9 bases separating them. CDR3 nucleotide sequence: TGTGCCAGCAGCGCAGGGGCGGCTAATGAAAAACTGTTTTTT. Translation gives CASSAGAANEKLFF.

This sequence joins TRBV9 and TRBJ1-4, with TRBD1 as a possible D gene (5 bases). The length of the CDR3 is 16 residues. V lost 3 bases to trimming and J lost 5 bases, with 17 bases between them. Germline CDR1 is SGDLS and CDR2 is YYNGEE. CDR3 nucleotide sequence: TGTGCCAGCAGCGCCGACCCGGGGCGGAAGAATGAAAAACTGTTTTTT. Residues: CASSADPGRKNEKLFF.

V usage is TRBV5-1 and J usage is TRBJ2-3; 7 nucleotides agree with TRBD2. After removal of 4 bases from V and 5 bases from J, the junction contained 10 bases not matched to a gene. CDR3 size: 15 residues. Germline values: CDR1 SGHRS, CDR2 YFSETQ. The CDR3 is CASSPGGTGGDTQYF. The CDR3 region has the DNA TGCGCCAGCAGCCCTGGCGGAACGGGAGGAGATACGCAGTATTTT.

The CDR3 protein is CASSWATANTEAFF. The DNA for the CDR3 is TGCGCCAGCAGCTGGGCCACGGCGAACACTGAAGCTTTCTTT. This chain connects TRBV5-1 to TRBJ1-1; D ambiguous. The germline CDR1 and CDR2 sequences are SGHRS and YFSETQ. V shed 3 bases and J shed 1 base, with 10 bases lying between them. The CDR3 sequence is 14 residues long.

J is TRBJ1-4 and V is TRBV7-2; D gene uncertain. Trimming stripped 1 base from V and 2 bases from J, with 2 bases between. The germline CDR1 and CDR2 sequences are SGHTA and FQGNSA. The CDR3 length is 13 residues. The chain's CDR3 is CASSLDTNEKLFF. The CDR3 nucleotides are TGTGCCAGCAGCTTAGACACTAATGAAAAACTGTTTTTT.

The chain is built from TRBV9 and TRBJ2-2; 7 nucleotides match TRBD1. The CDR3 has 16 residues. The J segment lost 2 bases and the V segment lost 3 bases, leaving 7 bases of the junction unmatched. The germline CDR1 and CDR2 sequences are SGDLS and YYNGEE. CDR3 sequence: CASSAQTGFNTGELFF. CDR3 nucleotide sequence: TGTGCCAGCAGCGCCCAGACAGGGTTCAACACCGGGGAGCTGTTTTTT.

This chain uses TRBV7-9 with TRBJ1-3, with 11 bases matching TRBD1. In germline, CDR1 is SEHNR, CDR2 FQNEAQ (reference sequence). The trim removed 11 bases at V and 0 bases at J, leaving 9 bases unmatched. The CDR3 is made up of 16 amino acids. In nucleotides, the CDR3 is TGTGCCGTTCCTTGGACAGGGGGCTTCTCTGGAAACACCATATATTTT. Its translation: CAVPWTGGFSGNTIYF.

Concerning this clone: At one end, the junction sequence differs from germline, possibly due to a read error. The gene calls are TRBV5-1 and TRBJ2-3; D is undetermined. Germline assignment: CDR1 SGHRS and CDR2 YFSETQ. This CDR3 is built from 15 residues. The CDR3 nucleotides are TGCGCCAGCGGCTTGGAATTGGGTAGCACAGATACGCAGTATTTT. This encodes CASGLELGSTDTQYF.

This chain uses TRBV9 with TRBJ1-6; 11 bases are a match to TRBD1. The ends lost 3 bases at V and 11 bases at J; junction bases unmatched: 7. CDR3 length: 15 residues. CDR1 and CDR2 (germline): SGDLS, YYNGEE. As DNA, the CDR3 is TGTGCCAGCAGCGGAGCCGGGACAGGGGGGCCACCCCTCCACTTT. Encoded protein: CASSGAGTGGPPLHF.